What follows are 3 T cell receptor beta chains derived from one specimen sequenced in a study of Graves' ophthalmopathy and Graves' hyperthyroidism. TCR beta CDR3 regions were amplified from RNA transcripts. Amplification began with first-round RT-PCR using HTBI primers, then second-round multiplex PCR was performed. TCRdb independently ran MiXCR on the multiplex PCR reads; one entry per CDR3 protein. The sample has around 590,000 distinct CDR3 sequences, roughly 40% seen once. The sequenced material came from peripheral blood or thyroid tissue (not recorded which). These receptors originate from an adult man with Graves' hyperthyroidism.

This sequence joins TRBV20-1 and TRBJ1-4; D is uncertain. Germline V lookup: CDR1 DFQATT, CDR2 SNEGSKA (reference sequence). With 5 bases removed from V and 3 bases from J, the gap between germline ends came to 13 bases. The CDR3 runs to 14 residues. DNA of the CDR3: TGCAGTGCTGGGGTCAGGCCGTCTAATGAAAAACTGTTTTTT. This sequence encodes CSAGVRPSNEKLFF.

A word on this clonotype: This clone may be a read error of a much larger clone one base away. The V call is TRBV5-1, the J call TRBJ1-2, with TRBD1 matching 8 bases. The CDR3 covers 15 residues. Germline lookup yields CDR1 SGHRS and CDR2 YFSETQ. The CDR3 loop is CASSPTPGGSDGHTF. In DNA form, the CDR3 reads TGCGCCAGCAGTCCAACCCCAGGGGGCAGCGATGGCCACACCTTC.

The chain is built from TRBV30 and TRBJ2-5; 7 bases are shared with TRBD1. CDR1 and CDR2 (germline): GTSNPN, SVGIG (reference sequence). Trimming at V came to 0 bases and at J to 3 bases, leaving 4 bases not matched to a gene. The CDR3 loop spans 14 amino acids. CDR3 loop: CAWSVRGREETQYF. The CDR3, as DNA: TGTGCCTGGAGTGTAAGGGGGCGTGAAGAGACCCAGTACTTC.